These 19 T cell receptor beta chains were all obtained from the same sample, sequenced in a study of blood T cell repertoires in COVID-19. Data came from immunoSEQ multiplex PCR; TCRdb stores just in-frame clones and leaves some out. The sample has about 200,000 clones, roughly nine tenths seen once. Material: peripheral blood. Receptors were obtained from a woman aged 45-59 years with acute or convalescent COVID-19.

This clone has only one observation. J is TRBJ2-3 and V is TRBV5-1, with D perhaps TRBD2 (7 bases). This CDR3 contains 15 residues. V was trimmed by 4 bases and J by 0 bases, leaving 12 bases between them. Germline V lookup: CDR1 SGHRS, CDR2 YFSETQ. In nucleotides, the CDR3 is TGCGCCAGCAGCCTGGGGGGGCTAAGCACAGATACGCAGTATTTT. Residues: CASSLGGLSTDTQYF. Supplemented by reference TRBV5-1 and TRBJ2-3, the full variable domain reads KAGVTQTPRYLIKTRGQQVTLSCSPISGHRSVSWYQQTPGQGLQFLFEYFSETQRNKGNFPGRFSGRQFSNSRSEMNVSTLELGDSALYLCASSLGGLSTDTQYFGPGTRLTVL.

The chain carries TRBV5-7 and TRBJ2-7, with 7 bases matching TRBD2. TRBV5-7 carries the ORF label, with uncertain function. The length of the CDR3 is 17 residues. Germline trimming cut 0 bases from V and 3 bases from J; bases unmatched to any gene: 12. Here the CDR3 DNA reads TGTGCCAGCAGCTTGGCTAGGGAGGGTTTCCCGGGCTACGAGCAGTACTTC. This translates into CASSLAREGFPGYEQYF.

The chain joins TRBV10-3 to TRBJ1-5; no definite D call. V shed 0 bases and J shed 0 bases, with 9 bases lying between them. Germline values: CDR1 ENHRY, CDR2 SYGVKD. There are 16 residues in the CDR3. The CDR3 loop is CAISESGGGSNQPQHF. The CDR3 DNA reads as TGTGCCATCAGTGAGTCTGGCGGTGGTAGCAATCAGCCCCAGCATTTT.

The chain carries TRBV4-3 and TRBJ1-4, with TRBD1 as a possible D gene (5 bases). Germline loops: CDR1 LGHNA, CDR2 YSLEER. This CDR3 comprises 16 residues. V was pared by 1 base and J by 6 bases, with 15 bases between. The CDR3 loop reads CASSQGRAWGDEKLFF. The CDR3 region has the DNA TGCGCCAGCAGCCAAGGCCGGGCCTGGGGGGATGAAAAACTGTTTTTT.

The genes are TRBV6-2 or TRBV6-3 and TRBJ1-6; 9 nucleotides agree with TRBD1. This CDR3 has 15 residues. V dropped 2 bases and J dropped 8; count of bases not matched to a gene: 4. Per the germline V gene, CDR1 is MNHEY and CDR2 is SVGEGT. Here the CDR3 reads CASSYAGTGHSPLHF. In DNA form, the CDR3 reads TGTGCCAGCAGTTACGCCGGGACAGGGCATTCACCCCTCCACTTT.

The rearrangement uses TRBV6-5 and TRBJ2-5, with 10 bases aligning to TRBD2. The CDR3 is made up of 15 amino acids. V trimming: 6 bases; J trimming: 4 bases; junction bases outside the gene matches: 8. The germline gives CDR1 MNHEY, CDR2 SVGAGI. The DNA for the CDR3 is TGTGCCAGCAGACCCAGCGGGGGGGTATTAGAGACCCAGTACTTC. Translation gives CASRPSGGVLETQYF.

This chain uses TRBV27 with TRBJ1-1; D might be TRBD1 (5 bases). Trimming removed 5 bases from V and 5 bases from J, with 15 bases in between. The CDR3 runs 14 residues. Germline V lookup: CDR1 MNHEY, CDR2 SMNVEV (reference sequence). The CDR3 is CASSGWGSVTEAFF. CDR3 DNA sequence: TGTGCCAGCAGTGGTTGGGGCTCTGTTACTGAAGCTTTCTTT.

CDR3 nucleotide sequence: TGTGCCAGCAGCCCGTCTCGGGGGTCTGGCTACACCTTC. It is translated as CASSPSRGSGYTF. The rearrangement uses TRBV3-1 (or the pseudogene TRBV3-2) and TRBJ1-2, with D maybe TRBD1 (5 bases). Trimming left V 4 bases short and J 7 bases short, with 13 bases between. CDR1 and CDR2 from the germline V gene are LGHDT and YNNKEL (reference sequence). The CDR3 extends over 13 amino acids.

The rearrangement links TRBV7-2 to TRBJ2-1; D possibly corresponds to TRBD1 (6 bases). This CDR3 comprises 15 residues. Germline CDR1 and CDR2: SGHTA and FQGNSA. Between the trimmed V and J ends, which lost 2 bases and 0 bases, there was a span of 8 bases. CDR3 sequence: CASSLRGSSYNEQFF. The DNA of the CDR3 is TGTGCCAGCAGCTTAAGGGGGAGCTCCTACAATGAGCAGTTCTTC.

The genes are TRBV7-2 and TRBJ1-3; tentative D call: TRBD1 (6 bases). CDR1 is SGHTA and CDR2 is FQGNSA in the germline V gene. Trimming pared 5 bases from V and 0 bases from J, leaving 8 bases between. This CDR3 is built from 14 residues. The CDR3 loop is CASSPDSSGNTIYF. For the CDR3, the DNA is TGTGCCAGCAGCCCGGACAGCTCTGGAAACACCATATATTTT.

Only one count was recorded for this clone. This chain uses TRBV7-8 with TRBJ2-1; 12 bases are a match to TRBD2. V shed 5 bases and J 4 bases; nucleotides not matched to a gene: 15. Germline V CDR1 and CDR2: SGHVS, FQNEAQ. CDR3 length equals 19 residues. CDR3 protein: CASSHGTSGPQSDYNEQFF. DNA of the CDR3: TGTGCCAGCAGCCACGGGACTAGCGGGCCCCAATCCGATTACAATGAGCAGTTCTTC. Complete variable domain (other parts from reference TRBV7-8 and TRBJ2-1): GAGVSQSPRYKVAKRGQDVALRCDPISGHVSLFWYQQALGQGPEFLTYFQNEAQLDKSGLPSDRFFAERPEGSVSTLKIQRTQQEDSAVYLCASSHGTSGPQSDYNEQFFGPGTRLTVL.

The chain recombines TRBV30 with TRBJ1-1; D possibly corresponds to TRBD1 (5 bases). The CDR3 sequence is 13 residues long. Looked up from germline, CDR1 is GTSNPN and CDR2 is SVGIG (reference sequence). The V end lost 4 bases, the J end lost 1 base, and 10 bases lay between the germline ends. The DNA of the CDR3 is TGTGCCTGGAACCGACAGCAGAACACTGAAGCTTTCTTT. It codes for CAWNRQQNTEAFF.

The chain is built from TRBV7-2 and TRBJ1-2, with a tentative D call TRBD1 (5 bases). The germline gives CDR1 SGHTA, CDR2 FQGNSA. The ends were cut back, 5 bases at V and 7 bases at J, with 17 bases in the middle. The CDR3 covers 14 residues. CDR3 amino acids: CASSTGTPFGGYTF. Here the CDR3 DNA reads TGTGCCAGCAGCACCGGGACTCCCTTCGGTGGCTACACCTTC.

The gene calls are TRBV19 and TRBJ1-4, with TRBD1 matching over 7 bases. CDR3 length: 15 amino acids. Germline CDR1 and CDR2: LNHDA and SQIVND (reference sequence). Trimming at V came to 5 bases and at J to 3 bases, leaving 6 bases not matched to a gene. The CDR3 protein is CASSDRGGSNEKLFF. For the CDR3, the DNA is TGTGCCAGTAGTGACCGAGGGGGCTCTAATGAAAAACTGTTTTTT. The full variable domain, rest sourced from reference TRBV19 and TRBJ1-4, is DGGITQSPKYLFRKEGQNVTLSCEQNLNHDAMYWYRQDPGQGLRLIYYSQIVNDFQKGDIAEGYSVSREKKESFPLTVTSAQKNPTAFYLCASSDRGGSNEKLFFGSGTQLSVL.

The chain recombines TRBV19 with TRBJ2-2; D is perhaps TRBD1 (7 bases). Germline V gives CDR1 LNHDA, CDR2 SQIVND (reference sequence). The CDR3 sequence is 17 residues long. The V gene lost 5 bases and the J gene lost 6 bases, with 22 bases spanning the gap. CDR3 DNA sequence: TGTGCCAGTAGTTGGCAGGGGGTCGGGAGTGGGGCCGGGGAGCTGTTTTTT. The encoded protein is CASSWQGVGSGAGELFF. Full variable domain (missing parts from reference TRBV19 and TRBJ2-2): DGGITQSPKYLFRKEGQNVTLSCEQNLNHDAMYWYRQDPGQGLRLIYYSQIVNDFQKGDIAEGYSVSREKKESFPLTVTSAQKNPTAFYLCASSWQGVGSGAGELFFGEGSRLTVL.

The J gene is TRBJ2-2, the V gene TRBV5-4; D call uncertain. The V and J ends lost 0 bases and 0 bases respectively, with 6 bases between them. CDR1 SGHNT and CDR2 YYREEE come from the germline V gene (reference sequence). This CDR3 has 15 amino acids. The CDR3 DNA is TGTGCCAGCAGCTTGGACTATACGAACACCGGGGAGCTGTTTTTT. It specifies CASSLDYTNTGELFF. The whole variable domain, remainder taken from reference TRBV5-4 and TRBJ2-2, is ETGVTQSPTHLIKTRGQQVTLRCSSQSGHNTVSWYQQALGQGPQFIFQYYREEENGRGNFPPRFSGLQFPNYSSELNVNALELDDSALYLCASSLDYTNTGELFFGEGSRLTVL.

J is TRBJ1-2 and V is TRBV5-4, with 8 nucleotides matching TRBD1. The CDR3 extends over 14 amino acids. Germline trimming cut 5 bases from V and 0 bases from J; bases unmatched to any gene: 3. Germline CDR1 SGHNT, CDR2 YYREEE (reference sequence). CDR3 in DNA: TGTGCCAGCAGAAGACAGGGGACTAACTATGGCTACACCTTC. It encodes CASRRQGTNYGYTF.

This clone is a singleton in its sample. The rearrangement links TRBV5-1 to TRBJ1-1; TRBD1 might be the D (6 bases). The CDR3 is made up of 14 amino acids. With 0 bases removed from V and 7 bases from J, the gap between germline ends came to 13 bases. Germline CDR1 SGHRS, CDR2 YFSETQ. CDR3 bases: TGCGCCAGCAGCTTGGGGGGACAACCGAATGAAGCTTTCTTT. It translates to CASSLGGQPNEAFF.

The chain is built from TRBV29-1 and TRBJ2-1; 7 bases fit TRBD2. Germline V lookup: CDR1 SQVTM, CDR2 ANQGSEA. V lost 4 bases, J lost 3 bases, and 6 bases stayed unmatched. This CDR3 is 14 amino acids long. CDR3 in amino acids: CSVAASGFYNEQFF. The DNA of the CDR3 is TGCAGCGTTGCGGCTAGCGGTTTCTACAATGAGCAGTTCTTC.